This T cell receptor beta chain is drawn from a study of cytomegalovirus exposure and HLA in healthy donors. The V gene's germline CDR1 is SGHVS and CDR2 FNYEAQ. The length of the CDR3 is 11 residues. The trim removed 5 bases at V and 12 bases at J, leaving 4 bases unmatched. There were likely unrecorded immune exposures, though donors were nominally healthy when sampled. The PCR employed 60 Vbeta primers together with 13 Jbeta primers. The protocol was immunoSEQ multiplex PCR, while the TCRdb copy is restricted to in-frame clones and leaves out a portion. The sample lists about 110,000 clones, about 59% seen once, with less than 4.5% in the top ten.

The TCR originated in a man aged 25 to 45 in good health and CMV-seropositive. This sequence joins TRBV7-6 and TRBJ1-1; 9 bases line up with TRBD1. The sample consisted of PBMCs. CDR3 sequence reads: CASSLGTGTFF. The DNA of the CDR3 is TGTGCCAGCAGCCTAGGGACAGGGACTTTCTTT.